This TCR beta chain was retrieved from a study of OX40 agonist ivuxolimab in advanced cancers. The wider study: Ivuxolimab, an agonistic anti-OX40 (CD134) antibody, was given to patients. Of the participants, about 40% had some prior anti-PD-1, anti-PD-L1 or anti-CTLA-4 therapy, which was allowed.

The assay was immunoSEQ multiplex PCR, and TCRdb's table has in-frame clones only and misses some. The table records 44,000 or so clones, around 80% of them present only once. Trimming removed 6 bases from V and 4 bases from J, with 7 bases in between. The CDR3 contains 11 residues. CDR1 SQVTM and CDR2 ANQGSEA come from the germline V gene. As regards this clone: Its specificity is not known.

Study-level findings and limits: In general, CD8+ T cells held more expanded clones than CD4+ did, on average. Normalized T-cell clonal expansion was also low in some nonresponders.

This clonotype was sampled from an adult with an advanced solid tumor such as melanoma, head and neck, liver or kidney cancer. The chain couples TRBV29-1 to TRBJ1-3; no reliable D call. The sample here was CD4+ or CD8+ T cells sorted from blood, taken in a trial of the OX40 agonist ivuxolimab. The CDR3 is CSVIIGNTIYF. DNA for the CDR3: TGCAGCGTAATAATCGGAAACACCATATATTTT.